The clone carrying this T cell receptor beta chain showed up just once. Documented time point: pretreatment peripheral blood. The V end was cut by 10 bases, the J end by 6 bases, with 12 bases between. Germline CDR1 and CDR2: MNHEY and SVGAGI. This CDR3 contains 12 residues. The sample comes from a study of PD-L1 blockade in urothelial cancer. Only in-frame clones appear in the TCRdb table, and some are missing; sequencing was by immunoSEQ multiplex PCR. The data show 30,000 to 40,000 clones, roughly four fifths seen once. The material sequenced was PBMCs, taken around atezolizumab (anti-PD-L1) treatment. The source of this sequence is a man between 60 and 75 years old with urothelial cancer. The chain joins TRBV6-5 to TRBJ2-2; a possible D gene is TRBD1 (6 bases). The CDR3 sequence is CATQQGPGELFF. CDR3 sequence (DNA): TGTGCCACCCAACAGGGCCCCGGGGAGCTGTTTTTT.